The next 29 T cell receptor beta chains were all read from a single sample in a study of graft-versus-host responses after intestinal transplantation (TCRdb year 2021). Library preparation used the immunoSEQ multiplex PCR assay. In TCRdb, the immuneACCESS table is reduced to in-frame sequences with V and J assigned. These tables do not hold every clone; where another copy was compared, an unresolved V gene accounts for under half, and the others remain unexplained. For this sample there are some 11,000 clones; about four fifths appear just once. Approximately 46% of the sample rests with the top ten. Here the sequenced sample was PBMCs, taken approximately 120 days after transplant. These receptors were obtained from a human patient who received an intestinal transplant, so some T cells may come from the graft donor.

Worth noting for this clone: One junction end disagrees with the germline gene, perhaps due to a read error. The rearrangement joins TRBV6-1 to TRBJ2-1; TRBD2 matches at 7 bases. Germline V CDR1 and CDR2: MNHNS, SASEGT. The CDR3 has 15 amino acids. The CDR3 DNA reads TGTGCCAGCAGTGCCACGGGGGGTTCATACAATGGGCAGTTCTTC. Protein: CASSATGGSYNGQFF.

The rearrangement joins TRBV5-6 to TRBJ1-6, with unresolved D. This CDR3 comprises 14 residues. V was shortened by 0 bases and J by 10 bases, with 11 bases between the two germline ends. CDR1 is SGHDT, CDR2 YYEEEE, per germline. The CDR3 coding sequence is TGTGCCAGCAGCTTGGTCCGGGGAGGGTCACCCCTCCACTTT. This translates into CASSLVRGGSPLHF.

The V call is TRBV11-1, the J call TRBJ2-1, with D unclear. Germline CDR1 and CDR2: SGHAT and FQDESV (reference sequence). Trimming left V 5 bases short and J 3 bases short, with 17 bases between. This CDR3 spans 16 amino acids. The CDR3 bases are TGTGCCAGCAGCCCATGGACCCATTTGAGCTACAATGAGCAGTTCTTC. This translates into CASSPWTHLSYNEQFF.

This clone was detected a few times. The chain recombines TRBV14 with TRBJ2-7; a possible D gene is TRBD2 (5 bases). CDR1 is SGHDN, CDR2 FVKESK, per germline. V was pared by 0 bases and J by 1 base, with 13 bases between. The CDR3 length is 16 residues. CDR3 amino acids: CASSQDLWTGSYEQYF. DNA for the CDR3: TGTGCCAGCAGCCAAGATCTTTGGACTGGTTCCTACGAGCAGTACTTC.

The chain links TRBV2 to TRBJ2-1, with D hard to call. Germline V CDR1 and CDR2: SNHLY, FYNNEI. Trimming stripped 7 bases from V and 4 bases from J, with 8 bases between. This CDR3 has 12 amino acids. The CDR3 DNA sequence: TGTGCCAGCATGGGCGAGTACAATGAGCAGTTCTTC. It yields the protein CASMGEYNEQFF.

The chain recombines TRBV12-5 with TRBJ1-6; no reliable D call. The V end lost 0 bases, the J end lost 4 bases, and 10 bases lay between the germline ends. Germline assignment: CDR1 LGHNT and CDR2 FRNRAP. This CDR3 is built from 16 residues. The CDR3 nucleotides read TGTGCTAGTGGTTTGGTAAAACGGGAATATAATTCACCCCTCCACTTT. This encodes CASGLVKREYNSPLHF.

The V and J genes are TRBV5-1 and TRBJ2-7; a weak D match, TRBD2 (7 bases). V lost 3 bases and J lost 5, with 24 bases in between. The CDR3 totals 17 residues. Germline-derived CDR1 and CDR2 are SGHRS and YFSETQ. CDR3 DNA sequence: TGCGCCAGCAGCTCGGACGGGGGGCGCGCCTTAATGAACGAGCAGTACTTC. Its translation is CASSSDGGRALMNEQYF.

This chain connects TRBV6-4 to TRBJ2-2, with D perhaps TRBD1 or TRBD2 (5 bases each). The V end lost 0 bases, the J end lost 5 bases, and 13 bases lay between the germline ends. Germline lookup yields CDR1 MRHNA and CDR2 SNTAGT. The CDR3 runs 16 residues. The DNA of the CDR3 is TGTGCCAGCAGTGACTCAGCAGGGACGGGAACCGGGGAGCTGTTTTTT. Translation gives CASSDSAGTGTGELFF.

The chain has TRBV7-3 and TRBJ1-2, with D possibly being TRBD1 (6 bases). Germline V lookup: CDR1 SGHTA, CDR2 FQGTGA. This CDR3 is built from 13 residues. V was shortened by 5 bases and J by 4 bases, with 11 bases between the two germline ends. Here the CDR3 DNA reads TGTGCCAGCAGCCCATCGGACAGCTATGGCTACACCTTC. It codes for CASSPSDSYGYTF.

The chain uses TRBV19 and TRBJ2-7; D may be TRBD1 or TRBD2 (5 bases each). The V gene's germline CDR1 is LNHDA and CDR2 SQIVND (reference sequence). The germline V and J ends were trimmed by 6 bases and 4 bases, with 13 bases remaining between them. This CDR3 contains 13 residues. This CDR3 reads CASSAGTQYEQYF. Written as DNA, the CDR3 is TGTGCCAGTAGCGCAGGGACCCAATACGAGCAGTACTTC.

The V and J genes are TRBV28 and TRBJ1-1; possibly TRBD1 for D (5 bases). CDR3 length: 16 amino acids. Germline V gene lookup returns CDR1 MDHEN and CDR2 SYDVKM. Trimming took 4 bases from V and 4 from J, leaving 19 bases between them. The CDR3 nucleotides are TGTGCCAGCAGTTCCCCCCCCGCAGGGCGGAGCACTGAAGCTTTCTTT. Translation gives CASSSPPAGRSTEAFF.

The chain links TRBV7-2 to TRBJ2-7; possibly TRBD2 for D (5 bases). V lost 6 bases and J 7 bases, leaving 13 bases between the germline ends. The CDR3 runs 12 residues. CDR1 is SGHTA, CDR2 FQGNSA, per germline. The CDR3: CASRLRPGEQYF. DNA of the CDR3: TGTGCCAGCAGGCTCCGTCCGGGGGAGCAGTACTTC.

The chain combines TRBV18 with TRBJ2-1; 11 bases are a match to TRBD2. There are 15 residues in the CDR3. The V segment lost 5 bases and the J segment 7 bases; nucleotides outside the gene matches: 7. Germline assignment: CDR1 KGHSH and CDR2 LQKENI. CDR3 bases: TGTGCCAGCTCAACTACTAGCGGGAGTGAAAATGAGCAGTTCTTC. It yields the protein CASSTTSGSENEQFF.

As DNA, the CDR3 is TGTGCCAGCAGTTTATCGGAACCTTTTAGCACAGATACGCAGTATTTT. Its protein product is CASSLSEPFSTDTQYF. This chain joins TRBV27 and TRBJ2-3; no definite D call. Germline CDR1 is MNHEY and CDR2 is SMNVEV (reference sequence). Between the trimmed V and J ends, which lost 0 bases and 0 bases, there was a span of 10 bases. The CDR3 has 16 residues.

The chain's CDR3 is CAHPGRSQYF. The DNA for the CDR3 is TGCGCCCACCCAGGACGCTCGCAGTATTTT. The V gene is TRBV5-1, the J gene TRBJ2-3; D is undetermined. The V gene lost 10 bases and the J gene lost 10 bases, with 13 bases spanning the gap. This CDR3 is built from 10 residues. Germline V gene lookup returns CDR1 SGHRS and CDR2 YFSETQ.

V and J are TRBV11-2 and TRBJ2-3; 7 positions match TRBD1. The length of the CDR3 is 16 residues. Germline-derived CDR1 and CDR2 are SGHAT and FQNNGV. V lost 3 bases to trimming and J lost 0 bases; unmatched junction nucleotides: 6. CDR3 loop: CASSFGTAPSTDTQYF. The CDR3 nucleotides are TGTGCCAGCAGCTTTGGGACAGCCCCTAGCACAGATACGCAGTATTTT.

V is TRBV10-2 and J is TRBJ2-3, with unresolved D. This CDR3 comprises 13 residues. The germline V and J ends were trimmed by 3 bases and 2 bases, with 6 bases remaining between them. Germline CDR1 is WSHSY and CDR2 is SAAADI. The CDR3 here is CASSDMDTDTQYF. CDR3 nucleotide sequence: TGCGCCAGCAGTGATATGGACACAGATACGCAGTATTTT.

V and J are TRBV5-5 and TRBJ2-1; 9 bases match TRBD2. CDR1 is SGHKS, CDR2 YYEKEE, per germline (reference sequence). This CDR3 spans 15 amino acids. V lost 4 bases, J lost 3 bases, and 5 bases stayed unmatched. This chain's CDR3 is CASSLTSGLYNEQFF. The DNA of the CDR3 is TGTGCCAGCAGCCTGACTAGCGGCCTCTACAATGAGCAGTTCTTC.

As to this clone: An end of the junction differs from the germline gene, which may be a read error. This rearrangement joins TRBV19 to TRBJ2-7; D not certain. The CDR3 covers 14 residues. CDR1 LNHDA and CDR2 SQIVND come from the germline V gene (reference sequence). The CDR3 coding sequence is TGTGCCAGTAGTATTCAGAGGAGCTCCTACGAGCGGTACTTC. Its protein product is CASSIQRSSYERYF.

The chain employs TRBV28 and TRBJ1-5; D gene ambiguous. The V and J ends lost 5 bases and 2 bases respectively, with 10 bases between them. Germline V CDR1 and CDR2: MDHEN, SYDVKM. The CDR3 spans 14 residues. Here the CDR3 DNA reads TGTGCCAGCAGTCTAGTAAGGCGCAATCAGCCCCAGCATTTT. It specifies CASSLVRRNQPQHF.

This clone came up once. This rearrangement joins TRBV19 to TRBJ2-1; TRBD2 is a possible D gene (6 bases). Germline CDR1 LNHDA, CDR2 SQIVND (reference sequence). V was shortened by 2 bases and J by 4 bases, with 12 bases between the two germline ends. This CDR3 contains 15 residues. The CDR3 DNA follows: TGTGCCAGTAGTATATCCCGGGGACTTTACAATGAGCAGTTCTTC. It translates to CASSISRGLYNEQFF.

The V and J genes are TRBV6-6 and TRBJ2-7, with 8 bases lining up with TRBD1. The CDR3 consists of 14 residues. V shed 6 bases, J shed 7 bases, and the junction held 11 bases outside the gene matches. CDR1 MNHNY and CDR2 SVGAGI come from the germline V gene (reference sequence). In DNA form, the CDR3 reads TGTGCCAGCAGAGTCGGACAGGGAACCGGGGAGCAGTACTTC. This translates into CASRVGQGTGEQYF.

The rearrangement links TRBV2 to TRBJ2-7, with unresolved D. Between the trimmed V and J ends, which lost 0 bases and 3 bases, there was a span of 9 bases. The CDR3 consists of 14 residues. Germline V gene data show CDR1 as SNHLY and CDR2 as FYNNEI. The CDR3, as DNA: TGTGCCAGCAGTGAAGCGGTGGGGATCTACGAGCAGTACTTC. Protein sequence: CASSEAVGIYEQYF.

This chain uses TRBV6-4 with TRBJ2-3, with 10 bases fitting TRBD2. Germline V gene sequence: CDR1 MRHNA, CDR2 SNTAGT. The length of the CDR3 is 15 residues. V was clipped by 5 bases and J by 0 bases; unmatched bases: 2. The CDR3 DNA reads as TGTGCCAGCAGTAGCGGGAGGGCTAGCACAGATACGCAGTATTTT. Encoded protein: CASSSGRASTDTQYF.

This clone rates as large. The J gene is TRBJ2-5, the V gene TRBV19; D gene ambiguous. The germline V gene has CDR1 LNHDA and CDR2 SQIVND (reference sequence). The CDR3 covers 12 residues. Trimming removed 1 base at V and 5 bases at J, with 5 bases between. CDR3 nucleotides: TGTGCCAGTAGTATAGGGCGGGAGACCCAGTACTTC. As protein: CASSIGRETQYF.

The genes are TRBV4-1 and TRBJ2-1, with D unresolved. Trimming took off 3 bases at V and 7 bases at J, with 13 bases between the two ends. This CDR3 is built from 14 residues. Germline-derived CDR1 and CDR2 are MGHRA and YSYEKL. CDR3: CASSQLGGLNEQFF. The CDR3 bases are TGCGCCAGCAGCCAGTTGGGTGGGTTGAATGAGCAGTTCTTC.

This sequence joins TRBV5-1 and TRBJ2-3; D unresolved. The CDR3 spans 11 residues. Germline CDR1 reads SGHRS; CDR2 reads YFSETQ. The V gene lost 0 bases and the J gene lost 8 bases, with 4 bases spanning the gap. In nucleotides, the CDR3 is TGCGCCAGCAGCTTGGACAGTACGCAGTATTTT. It specifies CASSLDSTQYF.

The chain links TRBV6-5 to TRBJ2-3; possible D gene TRBD1, 5 bases. The germline gives CDR1 MNHEY, CDR2 SVGAGI. Trimming removed 7 bases from V and 2 bases from J, with 13 bases in between. This CDR3 has 14 residues. The CDR3 DNA sequence: TGTGCCAGCACTGAGACAGCGTACACAGATACGCAGTATTTT. Its protein product is CASTETAYTDTQYF.

This rearrangement joins TRBV9 to TRBJ2-2, with TRBD2 as a possible D gene (6 bases). V lost 0 bases and J lost 8, with 11 bases in between. Germline-derived CDR1 and CDR2 are SGDLS and YYNGEE. The CDR3 totals 14 residues. DNA of the CDR3: TGTGCCAGCAGCGTAGGTAGGGGAGGAGGGGAGCTGTTTTTT. Encoded protein: CASSVGRGGGELFF.